This is a list of T cell receptor beta chains from one sample in a study of OX40 agonist ivuxolimab in advanced cancers. Libraries were prepared by immunoSEQ multiplex PCR; TCRdb keeps only in-frame clonotypes and omits some of them. The data contain about 110,000 clones, roughly 90% of them singletons. Sequencing used CD4+ or CD8+ T cells sorted from blood, obtained in a trial of the OX40 agonist ivuxolimab. The receptors were sampled from an adult with an advanced solid tumor such as melanoma, head and neck, liver or kidney cancer. The CDR3 runs from the conserved cysteine through the conserved F or W. A D gene is named only where the DNA matches it firmly. Clone sizes are given selectively: once, few, many, or a class where the clone is expanded.

-	-	TRBV19	TRBJ2-3	TGTGCCAGTAGTATATGGGTAGCCGGGACAGATACGCAGTATTTT	CASSIWVAGTDTQYF
-	TRBD2	TRBV7-2	TRBJ2-7	TGTGCCAGCAGCACCGGGACTAGCGGAAAGAAACCCTACGAGCAGTACTTC	CASSTGTSGKKPYEQYF
once	TRBD2	TRBV30	TRBJ2-7	TGTGCCTGGAGTGTTAAACTAGCGGGTGGGTCCTACGAGCAGTACTTC	CAWSVKLAGGSYEQYF
few	-	TRBV9	TRBJ1-3	TGTGCCAGCAGCGTTATGGAGGGGGGATTTGGAAACACCATATATTTT	CASSVMEGGFGNTIYF
-	TRBD1	TRBV4-2	TRBJ2-2	TGTGCCAGCAGCCTATCTAGGGACAGGGTCACCGGGGAGCTGTTTTTT	CASSLSRDRVTGELFF
once	-	TRBV6-1	TRBJ2-7	TGTGCCAGCAATAACTACGAGCAGTACTTC	CASNNYEQYF
-	-	TRBV30	TRBJ2-5	TGTGCCTGGAGTGTACGCGGAGGCGGGCAAGAGACCCAGTACTTC	CAWSVRGGGQETQYF
-	TRBD2	TRBV10-3	TRBJ2-1	TGTGCCATCAGGGGACTAGCGGGAGGTTGGGATGAGCAGTTCTTC	CAIRGLAGGWDEQFF
-	-	TRBV7-9	TRBJ2-7	TGTGCCAGCAGCCATGACTACTACGAGCAGTACTTC	CASSHDYYEQYF
-	TRBD2	TRBV6-5	TRBJ2-7	TGTGCCAGCAGTTACCTCGGGACTACCTCTTTATACGAGCAGTACTTC	CASSYLGTTSLYEQYF
-	TRBD1	TRBV9	TRBJ1-1	TGTGCCAGCAGCGTGGGACAGGGGAACACTGAAGCTTTCTTT	CASSVGQGNTEAFF
-	-	TRBV5-1	TRBJ1-6	TGCGCCAGCAGCTTGGAGGGATTAGATAATTCACCCCTCCACTTT	CASSLEGLDNSPLHF
-	TRBD2	TRBV7-2	TRBJ2-7	TGTGCCAGCAGCCGTTGGGCTAGCGGGAGCTCGGGCGAGCAGTACTTC	CASSRWASGSSGEQYF
-	TRBD1	TRBV5-4	TRBJ1-3	TGTGCCAGCAGCTCTCCGACAGGGGACGGAAACACCATATATTTT	CASSSPTGDGNTIYF
-	TRBD2	TRBV7-3	TRBJ2-3	TGTGCCAGCATACCAAGCGGGAGACGGGGAGATACGCAGTATTTT	CASIPSGRRGDTQYF
-	TRBD2	TRBV11-2	TRBJ2-1	TGTGCCAGCAGCGGCTGGGGGACTAGCGGGAGGAATGAGCAGTTCTTC	CASSGWGTSGRNEQFF
-	-	TRBV11-2	TRBJ1-2	TGTGCCAGCAGCTTAGCCAGTACAGGAGGCTACACCTTC	CASSLASTGGYTF
few	TRBD2	TRBV5-6	TRBJ2-3	TGTGCCAGCAAACTAGCGGGAGGCACAGATACGCAGTATTTT	CASKLAGGTDTQYF
-	TRBD1	TRBV25-1	TRBJ2-1	TGTGCCAGCATTTCCGGTGGGACAGACAATGAGCAGTTCTTC	CASISGGTDNEQFF
-	TRBD1	TRBV29-1	TRBJ1-2	TGCAGCGTTGAAGATCAGGGGACAGGGGTGTTTGGCTACACCTTC	CSVEDQGTGVFGYTF
-	-	TRBV28	TRBJ2-2	TGTGCCAGCAGTACAGGAGGCATGGACACCGGGGAGCTGTTTTTT	CASSTGGMDTGELFF
-	-	TRBV6-6	TRBJ1-5	TGTGCCAGCAGTTACTCCGGGACCAGGCAGCCCCAGCATTTT	CASSYSGTRQPQHF
few	-	TRBV28	TRBJ2-7	TGTGCCAGCAAACCCCCCGGGTACGAGCAGTACTTC	CASKPPGYEQYF
-	TRBD2	TRBV5-1	TRBJ2-7	TGCGCCAGCAGCTCTTCTAGCGGTGCCTACGAGCAGTACTTC	CASSSSSGAYEQYF
-	-	TRBV5-1	TRBJ1-4	TGCGCCAGCAGCTTGGGGCAGGGAGATGAAAAACTGTTTTTT	CASSLGQGDEKLFF
-	TRBD1	TRBV19	TRBJ1-2	TGTGCCAGTAGTATAACTAGACAGGGAGTCTATGGCTACACCTTC	CASSITRQGVYGYTF
-	-	TRBV5-1	TRBJ1-3	TGCGCCAGCAGCTTGGGGGGCGCAGGCGGCTCTGGAAACACCATATATTTT	CASSLGGAGGSGNTIYF
-	TRBD1	TRBV7-9	TRBJ1-4	TGTGCCAGCAGCTCCGCCGGGACAGGGTGGGAAAAACTGTTTTTT	CASSSAGTGWEKLFF
-	TRBD1	TRBV28	TRBJ1-4	TGTGCCAGCAGTTTATCGACAGGGGCTCCCCTTGCAACTAATGAAAAACTGTTTTTT	CASSLSTGAPLATNEKLFF
once	-	TRBV28	TRBJ2-3	TGTGCCAGCAGTTTAGTCCCCAGCACAGATACGCAGTATTTT	CASSLVPSTDTQYF
-	-	TRBV28	TRBJ1-5	TGTGCCAGCATCAGGGGTAGCAATCAGCCCCAGCATTTT	CASIRGSNQPQHF
-	TRBD2	TRBV10-3	TRBJ2-1	TGTGCCATCAACAGCCCTGCGGGACTAGCGGGAACTGAGCAGTTCTTC	CAINSPAGLAGTEQFF
-	-	TRBV28	TRBJ1-5	TGTGCCAGCAGTTTAATGCCCCTTTGGGGAGACTCTAGCAATCAGCCCCAGCATTTT	CASSLMPLWGDSSNQPQHF